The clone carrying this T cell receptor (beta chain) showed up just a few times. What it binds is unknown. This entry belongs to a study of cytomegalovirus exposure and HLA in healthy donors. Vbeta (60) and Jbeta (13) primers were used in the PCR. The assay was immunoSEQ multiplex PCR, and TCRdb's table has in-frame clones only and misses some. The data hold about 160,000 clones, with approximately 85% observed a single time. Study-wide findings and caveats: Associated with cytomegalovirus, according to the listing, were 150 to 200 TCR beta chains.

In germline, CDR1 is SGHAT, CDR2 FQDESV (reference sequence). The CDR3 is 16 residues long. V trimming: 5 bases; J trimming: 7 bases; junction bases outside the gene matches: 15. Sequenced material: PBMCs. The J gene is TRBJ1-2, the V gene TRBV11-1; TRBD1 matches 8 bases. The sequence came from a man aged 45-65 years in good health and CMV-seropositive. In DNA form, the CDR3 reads TGTGCCAGCAGCAAACCAGCCGGGACAGGCGGTTCTGGCTACACCTTC. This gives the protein CASSKPAGTGGSGYTF.